The rows below give T cell receptor beta chains drawn from one sample of a study of tumor and adjacent non-tumor tissue in lung cancer. MiXCR was run by TCRdb on the multiplex PCR reads, yielding one entry per CDR3 protein. The profile shows approximately 75,000 distinct CDR3 sequences, roughly 80% of them singletons. The sequenced material came from lung tumor tissue. These receptors were collected from a woman between 50 and 59 years old with non-small cell lung cancer. The CDR3 runs from the conserved cysteine through the conserved F or W. A D gene is named only where the DNA matches it firmly. Size tells how often a clone was seen (once, few, many) or the class of an expanded clone, and some rows leave it out.

D gene | clone size | J gene | V gene | CDR3 DNA | CDR3 protein
. | once | TRBJ2-1 | TRBV6-5 | TGTACCAGCAGTGGTCGGAGTTCCTACAATGAGCAGTTCTTC | CTSSGRSSYNEQFF
. | . | TRBJ2-4 | TRBV11-3 | TGTGTCAGCAGCTCAACAGTGGAAGGGGTCATTCAGTACTTC | CVSSSTVEGVIQYF
TRBD1 | . | TRBJ1-1 | TRBV6-1 | TGTGCCAACAGTGAGGTCCCCGGGACAGGGAGCACTGAAGCTTTCTTT | CANSEVPGTGSTEAFF
. | . | TRBJ2-2 | TRBV28 | TGTGCCAGGAGTCCCGCTAGCACGGCCGGGGAGCTGTTTTTT | CARSPASTAGELFF
TRBD1 | medium-sized | TRBJ2-1 | TRBV6-5 | TGTGCCAGCAGCACAATAAGGACAGGGAAATACAATGAGCAGTTCTTC | CASSTIRTGKYNEQFF
TRBD2 | many | TRBJ2-1 | TRBV5-6 | TGTGCCAGCAGCAATCTAGCGGGAGCCTGGGATGAGCAGTTCTTC | CASSNLAGAWDEQFF
TRBD2 | . | TRBJ2-7 | TRBV4-1 | TGCGCCAGCAGCCAAGGTAAGTCTAGCGGGAGACACTACGAGCAATACTTT | CASSQGKSSGRHYEQYF
. | once | TRBJ1-5 | TRBV6-6 | TGTCCCAGCAGCACTCAGGGTCTAGGACAGCCCAAGCATTTT | CPSSTQGLGQPKHF
. | . | TRBJ2-5 | TRBV11-3 | TGTGCCAGCAGCATGGGACCGCGAGAGACCCAGTATTTC | CASSMGPRETQYF
TRBD1 | . | TRBJ1-2 | TRBV12-3/TRBV12-4 | TGTACCAGCAGTCGGACAGGGGGCTCTAACTATGGCTACACCTTC | CTSSRTGGSNYGYTF
TRBD1 | . | TRBJ2-4 | TRBV20-1 | TGCAGTGCCGGGGACAGGGGATTGGAGATTCAGTACTTC | CSAGDRGLEIQYF
. | few | TRBJ2-3 | TRBV20-1 | TGCAGTGCTAGACAATACACAGATACGCAGTATTTT | CSARQYTDTQYF
. | . | TRBJ1-2 | TRBV29-1 | TGCAGCCTTATCTCATCATCGGGGGGAAATAGTGGCTACACTTTC | CSLISSSGGNSGYTF
. | . | TRBJ1-2 | TRBV12-3/TRBV12-4 | TGTGCCAGCAGTTTCGACGGTTATAGCTACACCTTC | CASSFDGYSYTF
. | . | TRBJ2-1 | TRBV6-1 | TGTGCTAACAGTGAAACCGCGGAGAGCTCCTACAATGAGCAGTTCTTC | CANSETAESSYNEQFF
. | . | TRBJ2-7 | TRBV11-1 | TGTGCCAGTAGCCGGGTAGGGGCGGCCTCCTACGAGCAGTACTTC | CASSRVGAASYEQYF
. | . | TRBJ2-2 | TRBV29-1 | TGTGGCGTGGACAGCACCGGGGAGCTGTTTTTT | CGVDSTGELFF
. | . | TRBJ2-2 | TRBV24-1 | TGTGCCACCAGTGGCCGCCGGGACACGAACACCAGGGAGCTGTTTTTT | CATSGRRDTNTRELFF
. | . | TRBJ1-1 | TRBV29-1 | TGCAGCGTCGTACCTAACACTAAGGCTTTCTTT | CSVVPNTKAFF
. | . | TRBJ1-1 | TRBV28 | TGTGCCAGCAGTTACCTTAACGGGAACGGTAAGCGGGCTTTCTTT | CASSYLNGNGKRAFF
. | . | TRBJ2-4 | TRBV11-1 | TGTGCCAGCAGCTCGTTGCCCCAAAGGAGCAAAAACATTCAGTACTTC | CASSSLPQRSKNIQYF
TRBD2 | . | TRBJ2-1 | TRBV5-1 | TGCGCCAGCGGTTTTCCTCAGGGGACTAGCGGGTGGGCCGCCTACAATGAGCAGTTCTTC | CASGFPQGTSGWAAYNEQFF
TRBD1 | . | TRBJ2-2 | TRBV4-1 | TGCCCCGGCAGCCCCTTGGGACAGGGTAGTGGTACCGGGGAGCTGTTTTTT | CPGSPLGQGSGTGELFF
. | . | TRBJ2-2 | TRBV4-1 | TGCGCCAGCAGCCAAGAAGGAGATCTAGTGACCGGGGAGCCGTTTTTT | CASSQEGDLVTGEPFF
. | . | TRBJ2-7 | TRBV29-1 | TGCAGCGTTGGTAACTGGCAGAGGTTCAACGAGCAGCACTTC | CSVGNWQRFNEQHF
TRBD1 | . | TRBJ2-7 | TRBV11-2 | TGTGCCATCAGCTTGGGCGGGACAGGTGGGAAAGAGCAGTACTTC | CAISLGGTGGKEQYF
. | . | TRBJ2-7 | TRBV12-3/TRBV12-4 | TGTGCCAGCAGAGTAGGATACTCCTACGAGCAGTACTTC | CASRVGYSYEQYF
. | few | TRBJ2-1 | TRBV15 | TGTACCACCAGCAGAGACGAAAATGAGCAGTTCTTC | CTTSRDENEQFF
TRBD1 | . | TRBJ2-2 | TRBV19 | TGTGCCAGTACGCCGGGGACAGTCAACACCGGGGAGCTGTTTTTT | CASTPGTVNTGELFF
TRBD1 | many | TRBJ2-7 | TRBV20-1 | TGCAGTGCTAGGAAGGGACAGGATGCCTACGAGCAGTACTTC | CSARKGQDAYEQYF
. | many | TRBJ2-7 | TRBV10-3 | TGTGCCATCAGTGATACAGCTAGACGCTACGAGCAGTACTTC | CAISDTARRYEQYF
. | . | TRBJ2-7 | TRBV6-2/TRBV6-3 | TGTGCCAGCAAGATAGTGGGAGCCCCTATGGAGCAGTACTTC | CASKIVGAPMEQYF
. | few | TRBJ1-5 | TRBV4-1 | TGCGCCAGCAGCCAGTATGAACTACGGCGTCAGCCCCAGCATTTT | CASSQYELRRQPQHF
TRBD2 | . | TRBJ2-4 | TRBV5-4 | TGTGCCAGCAGCTCCCCTACCATAGGAGGACTAGCTGGAGTAAACATTCAGTACTTC | CASSSPTIGGLAGVNIQYF
TRBD2 | . | TRBJ2-2 | TRBV4-1 | TGCACCAGCAGCCGAGGAACTAGCGGGAAAAGGGAGTTGTATTTT | CTSSRGTSGKRELYF
TRBD2 | . | TRBJ2-7 | TRBV4-1 | TGCGCCAGCAGCCAGGATAGGACTAGCGGGTTCTACGACGAGTACTTC | CASSQDRTSGFYDEYF
. | . | TRBJ2-1 | TRBV10-1 | TGCACCAGCCAAGTAGGGTGGACCGGGCAGAATGAGCAGTTTTTC | CTSQVGWTGQNEQFF
. | few | TRBJ2-7 | TRBV23-1 | TGCGCCAGCAGTGCTAGCGACGAGCAGTACTTC | CASSASDEQYF
. | many | TRBJ2-5 | TRBV10-3 | TGTGCCATCAGTGCTATGGGGAAAGGGACCCAGTACTTC | CAISAMGKGTQYF
TRBD1 | many | TRBJ1-3 | TRBV29-1 | TGCAGCGTTGAAGGTGGGACAGCTGGAAACACCATATATTTT | CSVEGGTAGNTIYF
. | . | TRBJ1-3 | TRBV7-2 | TGTGCCAGCAACTTACCGCCGAGTATTGGAAACACCATATATTTT | CASNLPPSIGNTIYF
. | . | TRBJ2-2 | TRBV6-1 | TGTGCCAGTAGCTCGGGGGCCAAAACCGGGGAGCTCTTTTTT | CASSSGAKTGELFF
TRBD2 | . | TRBJ2-3 | TRBV5-1 | TGCGCCAGTACCGGACTAGCGGGAGCGACAGTTACGCAGTATTTT | CASTGLAGATVTQYF
. | . | TRBJ1-2 | TRBV6-1 | TGTGCCAGCGGGTTGGCAAGCCATGGCTACACCTTC | CASGLASHGYTF
. | medium-sized | TRBJ1-2 | TRBV6-5 | TGTGCCAGCAGTTACTCCGTTAAGTCAGGGGTCTATGGCTACACCTTC | CASSYSVKSGVYGYTF
. | few | TRBJ2-1 | TRBV6-2/TRBV6-3 | TGTGTCAGCGGTGGGTTCAATGAGCAGTTCTTC | CVSGGFNEQFF